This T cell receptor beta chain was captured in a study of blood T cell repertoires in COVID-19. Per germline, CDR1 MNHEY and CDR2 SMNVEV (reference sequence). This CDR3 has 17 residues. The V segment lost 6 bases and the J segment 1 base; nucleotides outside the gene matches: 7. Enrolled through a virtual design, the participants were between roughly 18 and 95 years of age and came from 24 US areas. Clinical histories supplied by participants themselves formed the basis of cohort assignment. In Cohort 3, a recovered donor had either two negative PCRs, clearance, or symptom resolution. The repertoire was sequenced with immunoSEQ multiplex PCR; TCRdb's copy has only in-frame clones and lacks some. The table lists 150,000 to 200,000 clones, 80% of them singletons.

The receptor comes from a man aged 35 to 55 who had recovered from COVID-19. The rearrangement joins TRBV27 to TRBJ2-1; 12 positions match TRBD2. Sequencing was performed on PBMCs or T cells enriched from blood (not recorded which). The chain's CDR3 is CASSPRLAGESYNEQFF. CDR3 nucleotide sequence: TGTGCCAGCAGCCCCAGACTAGCGGGGGAGTCCTACAATGAGCAGTTCTTC.